This T cell receptor (beta chain) was identified in a study of cytomegalovirus exposure and HLA in healthy donors. V was pared by 0 bases and J by 6 bases, with 10 bases of the junction left unmatched. Germline loops: CDR1 SGHAT, CDR2 FQNNGV. The CDR3 extends over 17 amino acids. Study-level points and caveats: Presence/absence comparisons presumed near-even sequencing depth among donors. Reports state that TCR beta sequences accurately predicted most subjects' HLA-A and HLA-B alleles. TRBV6-2, TRBV6-3 and some other V segments were excluded as indistinguishable. The study labeled under 200 TCR beta chains cytomegalovirus-associated.

Concerning this clone itself: Its antigen remains unknown.

Use of 60 Vbeta and 13 Jbeta primers characterized the PCR. Method: immunoSEQ multiplex PCR; TCRdb's copy keeps in-frame clones and lacks some. The table has some 130,000 clones, roughly 74% seen once. Material: PBMCs. The chain employs TRBV11-2 and TRBJ2-4, with 8 positions matching TRBD2. The receptor was derived from a male donor in good health and CMV-seronegative. Here the CDR3 reads CASSLDRAGGAGNIQYF. Written as DNA, the CDR3 is TGTGCCAGCAGCTTAGATCGCGCCGGGGGGGCGGGAAACATTCAGTACTTC.